The next 11 T cell receptor beta chains were all read from a single sample in a study of cytomegalovirus exposure and HLA in healthy donors. 60 Vbeta and 13 Jbeta primers were used in PCR. Method: immunoSEQ multiplex PCR; TCRdb's copy keeps in-frame clones and lacks some. The repertoire holds tens of thousands of clones, with around 72% as singletons. Sequenced sample: PBMCs. Receptors originate from a woman aged 35 to 49 in good health and CMV-seropositive.

J is TRBJ1-2 and V is TRBV10-1; TRBD1 matches at 10 bases. The germline CDR1 and CDR2 sequences are WNHNN and SYGVQD (reference sequence). J was trimmed by 5 bases and V by 0 bases; bases with no gene match: 18. This CDR3 has 20 amino acids. The CDR3 here is CASSESTLGTGVPWGYGYTF. As DNA, the CDR3 is TGCGCCAGCAGTGAGTCCACCCTAGGGACAGGGGTCCCCTGGGGTTATGGCTACACCTTC.

The CDR3 here is CASSIRDRVGGYTF. The CDR3 coding sequence is TGTGCCAGTAGTATCCGGGACAGGGTAGGGGGCTACACCTTC. The V gene is TRBV19, the J gene TRBJ1-2; 9 bases are a match to TRBD1. CDR3 size: 14 residues. Germline CDR1 and CDR2: LNHDA and SQIVND (reference sequence). The trim removed 3 bases at V and 8 bases at J, leaving 7 bases unmatched.

CDR3 loop: CASSEARRNRGQTQYF. In DNA, the CDR3 is TGTGCCAGCAGTGAAGCGAGGAGGAACCGGGGTCAGACCCAGTACTTC. The genes are TRBV6-1 and TRBJ2-5; tentatively, D is TRBD2 (5 bases). The CDR3 sequence is 16 residues long. Per the germline V gene, CDR1 is MNHNS and CDR2 is SASEGT. Between the trimmed V and J ends, which lost 0 bases and 6 bases, there was a span of 17 bases.

This sequence joins TRBV20-1 and TRBJ1-1; no definite D call. V lost 1 base, J lost 7 bases, and 7 bases lay in between. CDR1 and CDR2 (germline): DFQATT, SNEGSKA (reference sequence). The CDR3 totals 11 residues. The CDR3 DNA reads TGCAGTGCTAGAGGCGCTAATGAAGCTTTCTTT. This sequence encodes CSARGANEAFF.

This clone was seen a few times. The chain joins TRBV5-4 to TRBJ2-2, with D possibly matching TRBD2 (5 bases). Trimming pared 2 bases from V and 0 bases from J, leaving 8 bases between. Germline CDR1 is SGHNT and CDR2 is YYREEE (reference sequence). CDR3 length equals 15 residues. CDR3 loop: CASSFTRANTGELFF. The CDR3, as DNA: TGTGCCAGCAGCTTTACTAGAGCGAACACCGGGGAGCTGTTTTTT.

This rearrangement joins TRBV30 to TRBJ1-2; 9 bases map to TRBD1. Germline V CDR1 and CDR2: GTSNPN, SVGIG (reference sequence). J lost 6 bases, V lost 4 bases, and 12 bases had no gene match. The CDR3 sequence is 15 residues long. CDR3 in DNA: TGTGCCTGGATTAGTCCCGGGACAGGGTTGGATGGCTACACCTTC. The encoded protein is CAWISPGTGLDGYTF.

This chain joins TRBV5-4 and TRBJ2-7; D unresolved. CDR3 length: 14 residues. The V end lost 2 bases, the J end lost 0 bases, and 9 bases lay between the germline ends. Germline CDR1 SGHNT, CDR2 YYREEE (reference sequence). CDR3 sequence: CASSLGRGSYEQYF. CDR3 nucleotides: TGTGCCAGCAGCTTAGGTCGCGGCTCCTACGAGCAGTACTTC.

This clone showed up just once. This sequence joins TRBV9 and TRBJ2-7; D is possibly TRBD2 (6 bases). Trimming cost V 9 bases and J 4 bases, with 20 bases left between them. The CDR3 has 14 amino acids. The germline CDR1 and CDR2 sequences are SGDLS and YYNGEE. The CDR3 bases are TGTGCCACCGCGATACGGACGGACTATTACGAGCAGTACTTC. As protein: CATAIRTDYYEQYF.

The rearrangement uses TRBV6-5 and TRBJ1-2; TRBD1 matches 9 bases. The CDR3 has 15 amino acids. The germline V gene encodes CDR1 MNHEY and CDR2 SVGAGI. The junction had 10 bases not matched to a gene; V was cut back by 7 bases and J by 4 bases. The DNA for the CDR3 is TGTGCCAGCACGGGCACAGGGGGCAACTTCTATGGCTACACCTTC. This encodes CASTGTGGNFYGYTF.

The V and J genes are TRBV2 and TRBJ2-5; TRBD2 might be the D (6 bases). Germline V gene data show CDR1 as SNHLY and CDR2 as FYNNEI. V gave up 6 bases and J gave up 2 bases, with 16 bases separating them. This CDR3 spans 15 amino acids. The CDR3 nucleotides are TGTGCCAGCAGGGACCCCGGGACTTCACAAGAGACCCAGTACTTC. It specifies CASRDPGTSQETQYF.

V usage is TRBV6-6 and J usage is TRBJ2-7; D perhaps matches TRBD2 (5 bases). This CDR3 has 15 residues. CDR1 is MNHNY and CDR2 is SVGAGI in the germline V gene (reference sequence). Between the trimmed V and J ends, which lost 6 bases and 5 bases, there was a span of 20 bases. The CDR3 DNA reads TGTGCCAGCAGCTCCCCCGGATTAGAGCGGCACGAGCAGTACTTC. Amino acid sequence: CASSSPGLERHEQYF.